The 28 T cell receptor beta chains reported below all come from one sample, sequenced in a study of blood T cells in healthy people across ages. Primed by a sample-barcoded 5' primer and a J-beta primer mix, a second PCR proceeded for about 7 to 11 cycles. TCRdb ran MiXCR on the 5' RACE reads and lists one entry per CDR3 protein. The sample contains approximately 800,000 distinct CDR3 sequences, more than 35% of which appear only once. Specimen: blood. The receptor set was obtained from an elderly man in good health.

The chain couples TRBV4-3 to TRBJ2-4; TRBD1 is a possible D gene (6 bases). Matching the DNA end better, TRBJ2-7 makes the J call doubtful. The CDR3 length is 13 residues. CDR1 LGHNA and CDR2 YSLEER come from the germline V gene. In nucleotides, the CDR3 is TGCGCCAGCAGCCAATCACAGGGAGACGAGCAGTACTTC. Translating gives CASSQSQGDEQYF.

This clonotype was detected only a few times. This chain links TRBV25-1 with TRBJ2-3, with 9 bases that match TRBD2. V shed 4 bases, J shed 3 bases, and the junction held 2 bases outside the gene matches. The CDR3 contains 14 residues. From germline, CDR1 is MGHDK and CDR2 SYGVNS. In nucleotides, the CDR3 is TGTGCCAGCAGTGGTGGACTAGCGACAGATACGCAGTATTTT. Protein sequence: CASSGGLATDTQYF.

This clonotype was picked up a small number of times. The CDR3 spells CASSLVNRDGGYTF. DNA for the CDR3: TGTGCCAGCAGCTTAGTAAACAGGGACGGTGGCTACACCTTC. This chain connects TRBV7-2 to TRBJ1-2; the D gene is possibly TRBD1 (6 bases). The germline V gene encodes CDR1 SGHTA and CDR2 FQGNSA. Trimming took off 1 base at V and 7 bases at J, with 13 bases between the two ends. The CDR3 consists of 14 residues.

This clonotype was counted ten times or more. The chain is built from TRBV29-1 and TRBJ2-3; perhaps D is TRBD1 or TRBD2 (6 bases each). Germline V gives CDR1 SQVTM, CDR2 ANQGSEA. The V and J ends lost 6 bases and 3 bases respectively, with 13 bases between them. This CDR3 is built from 13 residues. The CDR3 region is CSVRGGLTDTQYF. The CDR3, as DNA: TGCAGCGTCAGGGGAGGTTTAACAGATACGCAGTATTTT.

This chain connects TRBV20-1 to TRBJ2-1, with unresolved D. This CDR3 region has 12 residues. V lost 3 bases to trimming and J lost 5 bases, with 8 bases between them. Germline V lookup: CDR1 DFQATT, CDR2 SNEGSKA (reference sequence). The CDR3 reads CSASFRNNEQFF. Written as DNA, the CDR3 is TGCAGTGCTAGTTTCAGGAACAATGAGCAGTTCTTC.

This clonotype appeared a few times. The CDR3 coding sequence is TGCGCCAGCAGCGTAGCGGGAGTAAGCACAGATACGCAGTATTTT. Residues: CASSVAGVSTDTQYF. This chain joins TRBV5-1 and TRBJ2-3; 9 nucleotides match TRBD2. Germline V gives CDR1 SGHRS, CDR2 YFSETQ. The V and J ends lost 4 bases and 0 bases, in that order; junction bases with no gene match: 3. CDR3 size: 15 residues.

Only a few counts were recorded for this clonotype. The V and J genes are TRBV11-2 and TRBJ2-7; no definite D call. Trimming took 0 bases from V and 5 from J, leaving 11 bases between them. CDR3 size: 14 residues. The germline V gene has CDR1 SGHAT and CDR2 FQNNGV. The CDR3 is CASSLDPGSDEQYF. CDR3 nucleotides: TGTGCCAGCAGCTTAGACCCAGGTTCGGACGAGCAGTACTTC.

This rearrangement joins TRBV5-1 to TRBJ2-4, with 8 nucleotides matching TRBD1. Trimming removed 0 bases from V and 6 bases from J; junction bases left unmatched: 2. The germline V gene encodes CDR1 SGHRS and CDR2 YFSETQ. The CDR3 contains 14 residues. The CDR3 is CASSLVGQVNIQYF. For the CDR3, the DNA is TGCGCCAGCAGCTTGGTGGGACAGGTAAACATTCAGTACTTC.

The table lists this clonotype with a few counts. This sequence joins TRBV10-3 and TRBJ1-5; D is uncertain. The germline gives CDR1 ENHRY, CDR2 SYGVKD. The CDR3 runs to 14 residues. V dropped 3 bases and J dropped 4 bases, with 10 bases sitting between them. CDR3 protein: CAISEIRGNQPQHF. The DNA of the CDR3 is TGTGCCATCAGTGAAATCCGAGGGAATCAGCCCCAGCATTTT.

The chain employs TRBV24-1 and TRBJ2-7; TRBD1 aligns across 7 bases. The CDR3 consists of 13 residues. V dropped 4 bases and J dropped 7; count of bases not matched to a gene: 6. CDR1 KGHDR and CDR2 SFDVKD come from the germline V gene. CDR3 residues: CATSDGTVNEQYF. CDR3 bases: TGTGCCACCAGTGACGGGACAGTCAATGAGCAGTACTTC.

Remarks on this clonotype: This may arise from a read error, as a much more abundant clone is one base away. The chain carries TRBV29-1 and TRBJ2-7; 9 bases line up with TRBD2. This CDR3 has 15 residues. V lost 5 bases, J lost 3 bases, and 11 bases stayed unmatched. Germline V lookup: CDR1 SQVTM, CDR2 ANQGSEA. Here the CDR3 DNA reads TGCAGCGTTCAAAAAGGGGCTAGCGGGATCTACGAGCAGTACTTC. This sequence encodes CSVQKGASGIYEQYF.

This clonotype occurred many times. The chain combines TRBV7-2 with TRBJ2-7; 8 bases are shared with TRBD2. The V gene end was trimmed by 5 bases and the J gene end by 7 bases; junction bases not matched to a gene: 13. CDR1 SGHTA and CDR2 FQGNSA come from the germline V gene. The CDR3 totals 15 residues. The CDR3, as DNA: TGTGCCAGCAGCCGAGAAGCTAAGCGGGAGTGGGAGCAGTACTTC. It codes for CASSREAKREWEQYF. Supplemented by reference TRBV7-2 and TRBJ2-7, the full variable domain reads GAGVSQSPSNKVTEKGKDVELRCDPISGHTALYWYRQSLGQGLEFLIYFQGNSAPDKSGLPSDRFSAERTGGSVSTLTIQRTQQEDSAVYLCASSREAKREWEQYFGPGTRLTVT.

This clonotype has only a few counts. Germline is not matched at one junction end, which may reflect a read error. This sequence joins TRBV12-3 or TRBV12-4 and TRBJ2-3; a possible D gene is TRBD2 (5 bases). The CDR3 runs 14 residues. The CDR3 here is CASSGLGSTDMQYF. For the CDR3, the DNA is TGTGCCAGCAGTGGACTGGGGAGCACAGATATGCAGTATTTT.

This sequence joins TRBV20-1 and TRBJ2-1; possibly TRBD2 for D (6 bases). This CDR3 comprises 13 residues. The germline CDR1 and CDR2 sequences are DFQATT and SNEGSKA (reference sequence). CDR3 sequence: CRAGGGAYNEQFF. In DNA, the CDR3 is TGCAGGGCGGGCGGCGGGGCCTACAATGAGCAGTTCTTC.

The rearrangement joins TRBV4-1 to TRBJ2-1; 9 nucleotides agree with TRBD2. The J call may not be correct, given that the DNA end is closer to TRBJ2-7. The CDR3 extends over 17 amino acids. Per the germline V gene, CDR1 is MGHRA and CDR2 is YSYEKL. The CDR3 DNA is TGCGCCAGCAGCCAAGAAAGGCCTAGCGGGACCTACAATGAGCAGTACTTC. This sequence encodes CASSQERPSGTYNEQYF.

V is TRBV6-2 or TRBV6-3 and J is TRBJ2-1; 10 bases line up with TRBD2. The V gene end was trimmed by 5 bases and the J gene end by 8 bases; junction bases not matched to a gene: 15. Germline CDR1 MNHEY, CDR2 SVGEGT. The CDR3 is 17 amino acids. The CDR3: CASSPGLAEGIRDEQFF. CDR3 DNA sequence: TGTGCCAGCAGTCCCGGACTAGCGGAAGGGATTCGGGATGAGCAGTTCTTC.

This clonotype came up a few times. The rearrangement links TRBV28 to TRBJ2-7; tentative D call: TRBD1 (5 bases). This CDR3 comprises 13 residues. CDR1 and CDR2 (germline): MDHEN, SYDVKM. V lost 3 bases and J 3 bases, leaving 9 bases between the germline ends. CDR3 protein: CASSLGPRYEQYF. CDR3 in DNA: TGTGCCAGCAGTTTGGGGCCCCGCTACGAGCAGTACTTC.

DNA for the CDR3: TGCAGTGCTATACGGACAGGGGCGGATACGCAGTATTTT. It yields the protein CSAIRTGADTQYF. The J gene is TRBJ2-3, the V gene TRBV20-1; 9 bases line up with TRBD1. Germline CDR1 is DFQATT and CDR2 is SNEGSKA (reference sequence). The CDR3 runs to 13 residues. Germline trimming cut 4 bases from V and 6 bases from J; bases unmatched to any gene: 5.

The chain joins TRBV6-5 to TRBJ1-4, with TRBD1 as a possible D gene (6 bases). This CDR3 is built from 15 residues. CDR1 and CDR2 (germline): MNHEY, SVGAGI. V was trimmed by 6 bases and J by 3 bases, leaving 14 bases between them. The CDR3 region is CASSDKTGSNEKLFF. The CDR3 DNA follows: TGTGCCAGCAGCGACAAGACAGGATCTAATGAAAAACTGTTTTTT.

This chain connects TRBV20-1 to TRBJ1-1; no clear D. The CDR3 length is 15 residues. V was shortened by 3 bases and J by 1 base, with 15 bases between the two germline ends. From germline, CDR1 is DFQATT and CDR2 SNEGSKA (reference sequence). The CDR3 is CSASRGTGRNTEAFF. CDR3 sequence (DNA): TGCAGTGCTAGCCGGGGTACCGGACGGAACACTGAAGCTTTCTTT.

This clonotype was found a few times. This chain uses TRBV28 with TRBJ2-5; 7 nucleotides agree with TRBD1. The trim removed 6 bases at V and 4 bases at J, leaving 11 bases unmatched. CDR3 length: 15 amino acids. Germline V lookup: CDR1 MDHEN, CDR2 SYDVKM. CDR3 sequence: CASSRRQGERETQYF. DNA for the CDR3: TGTGCCAGCAGCCGACGGCAGGGGGAGCGAGAGACCCAGTACTTC. Using reference TRBV28 and TRBJ2-5 for the parts outside the CDR3, the full variable domain is DVKVTQSSRYLVKRTGEKVFLECVQDMDHENMFWYRQDPGLGLRLIYFSYDVKMKEKGDIPEGYSVSREKKERFSLILESASTNQTSMYLCASSRRQGERETQYFGPGTRLLVL.

The rearrangement uses TRBV6-1 and TRBJ1-4, with D unclear. The CDR3 spans 15 residues. Germline-derived CDR1 and CDR2 are MNHNS and SASEGT. With 1 base removed from V and 5 bases from J, the gap between germline ends came to 11 bases. The chain's CDR3 is CASSEDLAANEKLFF. For the CDR3, the DNA is TGTGCCAGCAGTGAAGATCTGGCAGCGAATGAAAAACTGTTTTTT.

This clonotype was recorded only once. A single base separates this from a much larger clone, so it may be a read error. The rearrangement uses TRBV7-2 and TRBJ2-3; D gene uncertain. V lost 5 bases, J lost 2 bases, and 14 bases lay in between. Looked up from germline, CDR1 is SGHTA and CDR2 is FQGNSA. This CDR3 contains 15 residues. CDR3 loop: CASSLQASSTDTQYF. DNA of the CDR3: TGTGCCAGCAGCCTACAAGCGAGTTCCACAGATACGCAGTATTTT.

V usage is TRBV12-3 or TRBV12-4 and J usage is TRBJ2-5, with 8 bases fitting TRBD2. V trimming: 3 bases; J trimming: 1 base; junction bases outside the gene matches: 7. The length of the CDR3 is 16 residues. The CDR3 DNA is TGTGCCAGCAGTTTCAATGGACTAGCAGCCCAAGAGACCCAGTACTTC. Residues: CASSFNGLAAQETQYF.

Ten or more counts support this clonotype. The CDR3 protein is CASSPRTGGLSYQETQYF. The CDR3 DNA follows: TGTGCCAGCTCACCTAGGACAGGGGGCCTTTCCTACCAAGAGACCCAGTACTTC. The rearrangement uses TRBV18 and TRBJ2-5; TRBD1 matches 11 bases. Germline V gives CDR1 KGHSH, CDR2 LQKENI. The CDR3 sequence is 18 residues long. The trim removed 3 bases at V and 0 bases at J, leaving 9 bases unmatched.

The chain links TRBV29-1 to TRBJ2-3, with D possibly matching TRBD2 (6 bases). Germline loops: CDR1 SQVTM, CDR2 ANQGSEA. V lost 4 bases and J lost 1, with 15 bases in between. CDR3 length: 15 residues. The CDR3 DNA sequence: TGCAGCGTTGTATCCCGGCGGGGCCGCACAGATACGCAGTATTTT. Translating gives CSVVSRRGRTDTQYF.

At least ten counts were recorded for this clonotype. The V call is TRBV20-1, the J call TRBJ2-1; possibly TRBD1 for D (6 bases). The V end lost 1 base, the J end lost 4 bases, and 11 bases lay between the germline ends. Per germline, CDR1 DFQATT and CDR2 SNEGSKA (reference sequence). This CDR3 contains 14 residues. CDR3 bases: TGCAGTGCTAGAGGACAGGCCTCGTACAATGAGCAGTTCTTC. Its translation: CSARGQASYNEQFF.

The chain carries TRBV30 and TRBJ2-1; no firm D call. Germline loops: CDR1 GTSNPN, CDR2 SVGIG (reference sequence). The CDR3 length is 15 residues. V dropped 2 bases and J dropped 0 bases, with 11 bases sitting between them. The CDR3 bases are TGTGCCTGGAGTTCGGCCAGAAGCTCCTACAATGAGCAGTTCTTC. Translating it yields CAWSSARSSYNEQFF. Variable domain in full (rest from reference TRBV30 and TRBJ2-1): SQTIHQWPATLVQPVGSPLSLECTVEGTSNPNLYWYRQAAGRGLQLLFYSVGIGQISSEVPQNLSASRPQDRQFILSSKKLLLSDSGFYLCAWSSARSSYNEQFFGPGTRLTVL.